This entry features one T cell receptor (beta chain) sequence. Antigen unknown. The sample comes from a study of T cells in Graves' hyperthyroidism and ophthalmopathy. Study observations and caveats: Blood shared most expanded thyroid clonotypes above 0.001.

Amplification of TCR beta CDR3 regions used RNA as the template. With the HTBI primer set, the TCR CDR3 went through a first round of RT-PCR. MiXCR was run by TCRdb on the multiplex PCR reads, yielding one entry per CDR3 protein. There are fewer than 200,000 distinct CDR3 sequences in the sample; over 15% occur only once, and around 29% lies in the top ten. J lost 1 base, V lost 4 bases, and 4 bases had no gene match. This CDR3 comprises 15 residues. The germline V gene encodes CDR1 LGHNA and CDR2 YNFKEQ. This chain links TRBV4-2 with TRBJ1-1, with TRBD1 matching 9 bases. This sequence originates from a woman aged 45-65 years with Graves' hyperthyroidism. The source material was blood. CDR3 nucleotide sequence: TGTGCCAGCAGCCCCGGACAGGGGAGGAACACTGAAGCTTTCTTT. The encoded protein is CASSPGQGRNTEAFF.